This T cell receptor beta chain was recovered during a study of T cell changes during pregnancy in multiple sclerosis. The assay was immunoSEQ multiplex PCR, and TCRdb's table has in-frame clones only and misses some. The data contain tens of thousands of clones, around 94% of them singletons. In its sample, this clone was seen once. The source material was CD4+ T cells from peripheral blood mononuclear cells, sampled in the second trimester of pregnancy. The source is a female donor with multiple sclerosis, enrolled in a pregnancy study.

CDR3 loop: CAWGFLGGTGNTIYF. The CDR3 coding sequence is TGTGCCTGGGGCTTCTTAGGGGGTACTGGAAACACCATATATTTT. The chain joins TRBV30 to TRBJ1-3; possible D gene TRBD1, 6 bases. This CDR3 has 15 amino acids. The ends were cut back, 5 bases at V and 2 bases at J, with 16 bases in the middle. Looked up from germline, CDR1 is GTSNPN and CDR2 is SVGIG (reference sequence).